This TCR beta chain was observed in a study of metastatic and nonmetastatic thyroid tumors. Study results and limitations: Patients with malignant thyroid tumors reportedly had significantly higher TCR beta diversity than those with benign nodules, in blood and tumor.

Among the patients, none had received any treatment before thyroid surgery. Per the study methods: Building a distant-metastasis classifier for papillary thyroid cancer drew on CDR3 differences across clinicopathological groups. Using MiXCR, TCRdb re-called clones from the PCR reads. These V and J calls are TCRdb output, not the study's own analysis. This table has 20,000 to 25,000 clones, 24% appearing once. This clone came up many times. Its antigen is unidentified. This CDR3 region has 16 residues. The V end was cut by 1 base, the J end by 1 base, with 10 bases between. Germline V gene data show CDR1 as LGHDT and CDR2 as YNNKEL (reference sequence).

The sequence was obtained from a female donor with papillary thyroid cancer or a benign thyroid nodule (not recorded which). Some clones in this sample may be carry-over from other donors' samples. The chain is built from TRBV3-1 and TRBJ2-2, with a possible D match to TRBD2 (6 bases). Sequencing used tumor tissue. CDR3 DNA: TGTGCCAGCAGCCAAGGGGGGAGGCAGAACACCGGGGAGCTGTTTTTT. Encoded protein: CASSQGGRQNTGELFF. Full variable domain (missing parts from reference TRBV3-1 and TRBJ2-2): DTAVSQTPKYLVTQMGNDKSIKCEQNLGHDTMYWYKQDSKKFLKIMFSYNNKELIINETVPNRFSPKSPDKAHLNLHINSLELGDSAVYFCASSQGGRQNTGELFFGEGSRLTVL.